This T cell receptor (beta chain) is from a study of blood T cells in healthy people across ages. PCR was performed a second time for roughly 7 to 11 cycles using a sample-barcoded 5' primer and a J-beta primer mix. Each CDR3 protein is one row after TCRdb ran MiXCR on the 5' RACE reads. The sample contains some 900,000 distinct CDR3 sequences, around 49% of which appear only once. Study findings and constraints: Per-million-T-cell TCR beta diversity fell roughly linearly with age. Versus aged donors, long-lived donors had higher diversity and more naive CD4+ cells. It was not possible, with unsorted PBMCs, to conclusively compare naive and antigen-experienced cells.

A word on this clonotype: Its target is not known.

This TCR was recovered from a young man in good health. Sequenced material: blood.

The CDR3 nucleotides are TGTGCCAGCCAGCGACAACAGGGCCGGGGCGAGACCCAGTACTTC. It specifies CASQRQQGRGETQYF. V usage is TRBV28 and J usage is TRBJ2-5; D possibly corresponds to TRBD1 (6 bases). V gave up 8 bases and J gave up 5 bases, with 21 bases separating them. This CDR3 has 15 residues. Germline V lookup: CDR1 MDHEN, CDR2 SYDVKM.